A selection of T cell receptor beta chains follows, all from one sample in a study of T cell repertoires in cytomegalovirus infection. TCRdb reanalysed the reads using MiXCR and keeps one entry per CDR3 protein. This table has a few hundred thousand distinct CDR3 sequences, under 20% appearing once. Sample: PBMCs. All receptors come from a human donor in good health (CMV status not recorded). Some clones in this sample may be carry-over from other donors' samples. CDR3s include the opening cysteine and the closing phenylalanine or tryptophan. A D gene is named only where the DNA matches it firmly. A clone size is listed for some rows: how often the clone was seen (once, few, many), or a class if it is expanded.

CDR3aa	CDR3nt	abundance	v_gene	d_gene	j_gene
CASSYLAGNTGELFF	TGTGCCAGCAGTTATTTGGCAGGGAACACCGGGGAGCTGTTTTTT	many	TRBV6-1	-	TRBJ2-2
CSAREMGQAGAETQYF	TGCAGTGCTAGAGAGATGGGACAGGCGGGGGCAGAGACCCAGTACTTC	few	TRBV20-1	-	TRBJ2-5
CASSLVGTSGAGNEQFF	TGTGCCAGCAGCCTTGTTGGTACAAGCGGGGCAGGTAATGAGCAGTTCTTC	many	TRBV7-6	TRBD2	TRBJ2-1
CASSLSTGYGYTF	TGTGCCAGCAGTTTATCGACGGGCTATGGCTACACCTTC	many	TRBV28	-	TRBJ1-2
CASSLRRGGVNEQFF	TGTGCCAGCAGTTTAAGGCGGGGAGGGGTCAATGAGCAGTTCTTC	-	TRBV27	TRBD2	TRBJ2-1
CASALSSVTDTQYF	TGTGCCAGTGCCCTATCATCCGTCACAGATACGCAGTATTTT	few	TRBV19	-	TRBJ2-3
CSAKPGVGGAFF	TGCAGTGCTAAGCCGGGGGTGGGGGGAGCTTTCTTT	few	TRBV20-1	-	TRBJ1-1
CSVVASTDTQYF	TGCAGCGTTGTAGCTAGCACAGATACGCAGTATTTT	-	TRBV29-1	-	TRBJ2-3
CASSWDSGGYNEQFF	TGTGCCAGCAGCTGGGATAGCGGGGGGTACAATGAGCAGTTCTTC	-	TRBV5-6	TRBD2	TRBJ2-1
CATGTADGYGYTF	TGTGCCACCGGGACAGCGGATGGATATGGCTACACCTTC	-	TRBV7-9	TRBD1	TRBJ1-2
CASRTGGITEAFF	TGTGCCAGCAGAACAGGGGGAATAACTGAAGCTTTCTTT	-	TRBV28	TRBD1	TRBJ1-1
CASSQTQVGTEDTQYF	TGCGCCAGCAGCCAAACCCAAGTTGGGACCGAAGATACGCAGTATTTT	-	TRBV4-1	-	TRBJ2-3
CASSSAPIYEQYF	TGTGCCAGCAGTTCAGCCCCTATCTACGAGCAGTACTTC	many	TRBV28	-	TRBJ2-7
CASSTQQGSSYEQYF	TGTGCCAGCAGCACCCAACAGGGGTCCTCCTACGAGCAGTACTTC	many	TRBV7-6	TRBD1	TRBJ2-7
CASSTRDTHNSPLHF	TGCGCCAGCAGTACAAGGGACACGCATAATTCACCCCTCCACTTT	many	TRBV4-1	-	TRBJ1-6
CASSLLNSYRSSGNTIYF	TGCGCCAGCAGCCTCCTCAACAGTTACCGGAGCTCTGGAAACACCATATATTTT	-	TRBV4-1	-	TRBJ1-3
CASTGGAGTYTEAFF	TGTGCCAGCACCGGGGGCGCCGGGACGTACACTGAAGCTTTCTTT	once	TRBV2	-	TRBJ1-1